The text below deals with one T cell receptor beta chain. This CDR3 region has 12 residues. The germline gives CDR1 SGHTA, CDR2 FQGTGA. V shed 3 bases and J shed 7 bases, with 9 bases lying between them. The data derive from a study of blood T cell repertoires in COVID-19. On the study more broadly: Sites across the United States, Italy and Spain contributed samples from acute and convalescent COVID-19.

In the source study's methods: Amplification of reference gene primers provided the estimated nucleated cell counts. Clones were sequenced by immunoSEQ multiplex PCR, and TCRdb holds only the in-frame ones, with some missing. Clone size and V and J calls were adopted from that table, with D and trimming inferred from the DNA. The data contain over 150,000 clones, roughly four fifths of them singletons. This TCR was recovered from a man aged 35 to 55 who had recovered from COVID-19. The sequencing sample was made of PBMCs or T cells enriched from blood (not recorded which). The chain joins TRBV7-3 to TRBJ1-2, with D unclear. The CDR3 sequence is CASSLWRSGYTF. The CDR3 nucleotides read TGTGCCAGCAGCTTGTGGAGAAGTGGCTACACCTTC.